The 27 T cell receptor beta chains given below trace back to one sample, sequenced in a study of identical twins. TCRdb re-analysed the 5' RACE reads in MiXCR, keeping a single row per CDR3 protein. Of approximately 210,000 distinct CDR3 sequences listed, roughly 15% are singletons. A further study also used this sample, focusing on T cells expressing NK-cell markers.

The source material was CD8+ T cells sorted from blood. The receptors were sampled from a young woman in good health.

CDR3 nucleotide sequence: TGTGCCAGCAGCCGACTAACCGGGACAGGGGCCTTTCTTAACTACGAGCAGTACTTC. Residues: CASSRLTGTGAFLNYEQYF. The J gene is TRBJ2-7, the V gene TRBV11-1, with TRBD1 matching over 10 bases. This CDR3 contains 19 residues. The trim removed 5 bases at V and 3 bases at J, leaving 19 bases unmatched. CDR1 and CDR2 (germline): SGHAT, FQDESV (reference sequence).

This clonotype appeared a few times. The rearrangement uses TRBV10-3 and TRBJ2-1; 7 bases map to TRBD2. Trimming cost V 4 bases and J 4 bases; bases outside gene matches: 7. Germline loops: CDR1 ENHRY, CDR2 SYGVKD. This CDR3 is built from 15 residues. The CDR3 loop is CAISGGLDDYNEQFF. The CDR3 DNA reads TGTGCCATCAGTGGCGGACTAGACGATTACAATGAGCAGTTCTTC.

This clonotype was detected only a few times. This rearrangement joins TRBV6-2 or TRBV6-3 to TRBJ2-1, with 15 bases identical to TRBD2. CDR1 is MNHEY and CDR2 is SVGEGT in the germline V gene. The V segment lost 2 bases and the J segment 7 bases; nucleotides outside the gene matches: 9. The CDR3 consists of 18 residues. CDR3 region: CASSYPEAGTSGGNEQFF. Here the CDR3 DNA reads TGTGCCAGCAGTTACCCAGAGGCGGGGACTAGCGGGGGGAATGAGCAGTTCTTC.

This clonotype has more than one count but fewer than ten. The rearrangement uses TRBV18 and TRBJ2-2; D is uncertain. The CDR3 has 18 residues. Germline loops: CDR1 KGHSH, CDR2 LQKENI. Trimming cost V 0 bases and J 3 bases, with 17 bases left between them. The CDR3 DNA is TGTGCCAGCTCACCACCGCAGGAGATAGGACGGGACACCGGGGAGCTGTTTTTT. Translated: CASSPPQEIGRDTGELFF. The full variable domain, its missing parts supplied by reference TRBV18 and TRBJ2-2, is NAGVMQNPRHLVRRRGQEARLRCSPMKGHSHVYWYRQLPEEGLKFMVYLQKENIIDESGMPKERFSAEFPKEGPSILRIQQVVRGDSAAYFCASSPPQEIGRDTGELFFGEGSRLTVL.

The chain carries TRBV3-1 and TRBJ2-7; D could derive from TRBD1 or TRBD2 (5 bases each). CDR1 is LGHDT and CDR2 is YNNKEL in the germline V gene (reference sequence). CDR3 length: 14 amino acids. Trimming pared 1 base from V and 0 bases from J, leaving 7 bases between. The DNA of the CDR3 is TGTGCCAGCAGCCAAGGGGGACCCTCCTACGAGCAGTACTTC. Amino acid sequence: CASSQGGPSYEQYF.

V gene TRBV7-6 combines with J gene TRBJ2-7; D not certain. The CDR3 has 13 residues. Per germline, CDR1 SGHVS and CDR2 FNYEAQ. Trimming shortened V by 5 bases and J by 3 bases, and 11 bases separated the two germline ends. CDR3 nucleotide sequence: TGTGCCAGCAGCCGAGGCGGTTTCTACGAGCAGTACTTC. It is translated as CASSRGGFYEQYF.

This clonotype was counted only a few times. In DNA, the CDR3 is TGCGCCAGCAGATCTCCTAAGGAGCAGTACTTC. Translated: CASRSPKEQYF. This sequence joins TRBV10-2 and TRBJ2-7; the D is unclear. This CDR3 is built from 11 residues. The V gene's germline CDR1 is WSHSY and CDR2 SAAADI. V dropped 6 bases and J dropped 7 bases, with 10 bases sitting between them.

Only a few counts were recorded for this clonotype. The chain combines TRBV7-9 with TRBJ2-7, with D perhaps TRBD2 (6 bases). Between the trimmed V and J ends, which lost 1 base and 6 bases, there was a span of 13 bases. There are 14 residues in the CDR3. Germline V gives CDR1 SEHNR, CDR2 FQNEAQ (reference sequence). The CDR3 nucleotides are TGTGCCAGCAGCTTAGGAATCTCCGGGAGCGAGCAGTACTTC. This codes for CASSLGISGSEQYF. The full variable domain, completed using reference TRBV7-9 and TRBJ2-7, is DTGVSQNPRHKITKRGQNVTFRCDPISEHNRLYWYRQTLGQGPEFLTYFQNEAQLEKSRLLSDRFSAERPKGSFSTLEIQRTEQGDSAMYLCASSLGISGSEQYFGPGTRLTVT.

This clonotype has a handful of counts. The V call is TRBV9, the J call TRBJ2-1; 7 nucleotides agree with TRBD2. Germline values: CDR1 SGDLS, CDR2 YYNGEE. The CDR3 loop spans 15 amino acids. V was pared by 0 bases and J by 5 bases, with 5 bases of the junction left unmatched. CDR3 sequence reads: CASSVGGGNNNEQFF. CDR3 nucleotide sequence: TGTGCCAGCAGCGTAGGGGGAGGGAACAACAATGAGCAGTTCTTC.

The J gene is TRBJ2-7, the V gene TRBV5-1; D perhaps matches TRBD2 (6 bases). Germline V lookup: CDR1 SGHRS, CDR2 YFSETQ. The V and J ends lost 2 bases and 4 bases respectively, with 22 bases between them. The CDR3 sequence is 17 residues long. CDR3: CASSFTTPGVASYEQYF. The CDR3 nucleotides read TGCGCCAGCAGCTTCACTACACCGGGAGTAGCTTCTTACGAGCAGTACTTC.

This clonotype was seen ten or more times. The chain couples TRBV12-3 or TRBV12-4 to TRBJ2-2, with D unresolved. The CDR3 extends over 14 amino acids. V shed 2 bases and J shed 1 base, with 5 bases lying between them. Written as DNA, the CDR3 is TGTGCCAGCAGTTTATGGGGGAACACCGGGGAGCTGTTTTTT. Its translation is CASSLWGNTGELFF.

CDR3 in DNA: TGTGCCAGCCGGAGGGGGCTGGGCTACACCTTC. Residues: CASRRGLGYTF. The V gene is TRBV2, the J gene TRBJ1-2; TRBD1 matches 7 bases. The CDR3 consists of 11 residues. The germline V gene encodes CDR1 SNHLY and CDR2 FYNNEI. The trim removed 8 bases at V and 8 bases at J, leaving 5 bases unmatched.

The chain is built from TRBV2 and TRBJ2-1, with D perhaps TRBD1 (6 bases). The CDR3 extends over 15 amino acids. The germline V gene has CDR1 SNHLY and CDR2 FYNNEI. The V end lost 2 bases, the J end lost 6 bases, and 14 bases lay between the germline ends. Written as DNA, the CDR3 is TGTGCCAGCAGTGAAATAGTAGGGGGTCCCAATGAGCAGTTCTTC. It specifies CASSEIVGGPNEQFF.

In its sample, this clonotype was seen a few times. The J gene is TRBJ1-6, the V gene TRBV2; 8 nucleotides match TRBD1. V shed 5 bases, J shed 5 bases, and the junction held 5 bases outside the gene matches. CDR1 and CDR2 (germline): SNHLY, FYNNEI. CDR3 size: 15 residues. The CDR3: CASSIGQGNNSPLHF. As DNA, the CDR3 is TGTGCCAGCAGTATAGGACAGGGCAATAATTCACCCCTCCACTTT.

This chain uses TRBV7-2 with TRBJ1-6, with 8 bases that match TRBD1. With V trimmed by 1 base and J by 10 bases, 6 bases remained unmatched. The germline V gene encodes CDR1 SGHTA and CDR2 FQGNSA. There are 15 residues in the CDR3. CDR3 residues: CASSLVQGAGSPLHF. The CDR3 DNA reads as TGTGCCAGCAGCTTAGTTCAGGGGGCAGGATCACCCCTCCACTTT.

This clonotype appeared a few times. The rearrangement links TRBV5-1 to TRBJ2-2; 7 bases match TRBD2. Trimming at V came to 2 bases and at J to 4 bases, leaving 2 bases not matched to a gene. The CDR3 is 14 amino acids. Germline CDR1 and CDR2: SGHRS and YFSETQ. In DNA form, the CDR3 reads TGCGCCAGCAGCTTTACTAGCGCCACCGGGGAGCTGTTTTTT. Translation: CASSFTSATGELFF.

The chain links TRBV7-6 to TRBJ1-1; the D gene is possibly TRBD1 (5 bases). The CDR3 loop spans 14 amino acids. Trimming cost V 4 bases and J 8 bases, with 17 bases left between them. Germline loops: CDR1 SGHVS, CDR2 FNYEAQ. The CDR3 sequence: CASSYSGTFTEAFF. CDR3 sequence (DNA): TGTGCCAGCAGCTACTCCGGGACCTTCACGGAAGCTTTCTTT.

This clonotype was recorded a few times. This rearrangement joins TRBV20-1 to TRBJ2-7; D not certain. Germline V gene lookup returns CDR1 DFQATT and CDR2 SNEGSKA (reference sequence). V shed 1 base and J shed 6 bases, with 4 bases lying between them. The CDR3 consists of 10 residues. This CDR3 is CSARVGEQYF. The CDR3 DNA reads TGCAGTGCTAGAGTGGGCGAGCAGTACTTC.

CDR3 DNA: TGTGCCAGCAGCGAAGTGGGGGGTGATCAGCCCCAGCATTTT. This codes for CASSEVGGDQPQHF. The rearrangement links TRBV9 to TRBJ1-5, with D maybe TRBD1 (5 bases). This CDR3 has 14 amino acids. In germline, CDR1 is SGDLS, CDR2 YYNGEE. V shed 3 bases and J shed 5 bases, with 12 bases lying between them.

The table lists this clonotype with a few counts. The J gene is TRBJ1-6, the V gene TRBV9; no clear D. The length of the CDR3 is 12 residues. The germline gives CDR1 SGDLS, CDR2 YYNGEE. V was clipped by 0 bases and J by 7 bases, with 2 bases between them. CDR3: CASSVENSPLHF. The CDR3 bases are TGTGCCAGCAGCGTAGAGAATTCACCCCTCCACTTT.

This clonotype was picked up many times. V gene TRBV7-9 combines with J gene TRBJ1-1; D unclear. Germline values: CDR1 SEHNR, CDR2 FQNEAQ (reference sequence). Trimming shortened V by 4 bases and J by 1 base, and 4 bases separated the two germline ends. The CDR3 is 12 residues long. Written as DNA, the CDR3 is TGTGCCAGCAGCTCGGCGAACACTGAAGCTTTCTTT. Translation gives CASSSANTEAFF.

This clonotype showed up just a few times. The genes are TRBV9 and TRBJ2-7; possibly TRBD1 or TRBD2 for D (6 bases each). This CDR3 is built from 13 residues. Per the germline V gene, CDR1 is SGDLS and CDR2 is YYNGEE. V lost 1 base to trimming and J lost 6 bases, with 11 bases between them. The DNA of the CDR3 is TGTGCCAGCAGCGTACTAGAGGGGGGCGAGCAGTACTTC. This gives the protein CASSVLEGGEQYF. The complete variable domain, with remaining parts taken from reference TRBV9 and TRBJ2-7, reads DSGVTQTPKHLITATGQRVTLRCSPRSGDLSVYWYQQSLDQGLQFLIQYYNGEERAKGNILERFSAQQFPDLHSELNLSSLELGDSALYFCASSVLEGGEQYFGPGTRLTVT.

This clonotype was counted between two and nine times. The chain uses TRBV3-1 and TRBJ2-7, with D perhaps matching TRBD2 (6 bases). Per germline, CDR1 LGHDT and CDR2 YNNKEL (reference sequence). Trimming cost V 0 bases and J 6 bases, with 12 bases left between them. This CDR3 region has 14 residues. The chain's CDR3 is CASSQDWRVGEQYF. CDR3 nucleotides: TGTGCCAGCAGCCAAGATTGGAGGGTCGGCGAGCAGTACTTC.

There are a few counts of this clonotype. The rearrangement links TRBV15 to TRBJ2-2, with D hard to call. This CDR3 comprises 16 residues. Trimming removed 4 bases from V and 0 bases from J, with 12 bases in between. The germline V gene has CDR1 LNHNV and CDR2 YYDKDF (reference sequence). The CDR3 here is CATSTPDKSNTGELFF. The CDR3, as DNA: TGTGCCACCAGCACCCCCGATAAATCGAACACCGGGGAGCTGTTTTTT.

This clonotype appeared a few times. The CDR3 loop is CASSPDINLSYEQYF. The CDR3 DNA follows: TGTGCCAGCAGCCCCGACATCAACCTCTCCTACGAGCAGTACTTC. The chain is built from TRBV27 and TRBJ2-7; no firm D call. Germline V CDR1 and CDR2: MNHEY, SMNVEV (reference sequence). The CDR3 spans 15 residues. V was cut by 6 bases and J by 0 bases, with 15 bases left in between.

This clonotype was observed a few times. The V and J genes are TRBV7-9 and TRBJ2-1; D not certain. V was clipped by 1 base and J by 10 bases, with 8 bases between them. The germline CDR1 and CDR2 sequences are SEHNR and FQNEAQ (reference sequence). The CDR3 spans 12 residues. The CDR3 DNA follows: TGTGCCAGCAGCTTAGGTGTCTCAGAGCAGTTCTTC. It codes for CASSLGVSEQFF.

The chain is built from TRBV27 and TRBJ1-1; 7 bases are a match to TRBD1. Losses at the gene ends were 6 bases for V and 5 bases for J; bases not matched to a gene: 6. Germline CDR1 is MNHEY and CDR2 is SMNVEV (reference sequence). The CDR3 totals 13 residues. DNA of the CDR3: TGTGCCAGCAGGCTACAGGGGCGAACTGAAGCTTTCTTT. This translates into CASRLQGRTEAFF.